This TCR beta chain was identified during a study of T cell responses to AZD1222 COVID-19 vaccine. Whole-study results and caveats: Females made up more of the donors, who were largely white British, and clonal diversity may have come out too low. Two AZD1222 administrations were followed by greater Spike-specific TCR breadth and depth. Per reports, nearly half of all spike-specific TCRs target regions that are unmutated in variants.

Combined were second doses at about 4 or about 12 weeks. About this clone: What it binds is unknown.

Repertoires were generated with immunoSEQ multiplex PCR, while TCRdb's copy carries only in-frame clones and drops some. The table includes roughly 150,000 clones, 92% detected once. The TCR sequence derives from an adult who received the AZD1222 COVID-19 vaccine. The input for sequencing was peripheral blood, taken 28 days after the second AZD1222 dose.

CDR3 nucleotide sequence: TGTGCCAGCAGTCGCGTCATCCGGCCCCAGCATTTT. Translated, it gives CASSRVIRPQHF. The rearrangement joins TRBV2 to TRBJ1-5; D not certain. CDR1 is SNHLY, CDR2 FYNNEI, per germline. The CDR3 runs to 12 residues. The V end was cut by 5 bases, the J end by 9 bases, with 11 bases between.